These 22 T cell receptor beta chains were all obtained from the same sample, sequenced in a study of CD8 T cells in Susac syndrome. The authors reverse transcribed roughly 0.5 to 1 ug RNA with random hexamers. TCRdb reanalysed the immunoSEQ multiplex PCR reads using MiXCR and keeps one entry per CDR3 protein. The top ten hold over 0.1% of the sample, which has around 130,000 distinct CDR3 sequences, approximately 95% seen once. The sample taken for sequencing was CD4+ T cells from PBMCs. Receptors were obtained from a human donor with multiple sclerosis.

As DNA, the CDR3 is TGTGCCAGCAGTGGACAGGGGGCTAATCAGCCCCAGCATTTT. Translation gives CASSGQGANQPQHF. The V gene is TRBV2, the J gene TRBJ1-5, with 10 bases lining up with TRBD1. The J segment lost 4 bases and the V segment lost 4 bases, leaving 1 base of the junction unmatched. The germline V gene has CDR1 SNHLY and CDR2 FYNNEI. This CDR3 region has 14 residues.

This chain joins TRBV20-1 and TRBJ1-1; 8 nucleotides line up with TRBD1. Germline loops: CDR1 DFQATT, CDR2 SNEGSKA (reference sequence). The CDR3 has 15 residues. With 5 bases clipped from V and 3 bases from J, the junction kept 11 bases outside the gene matches. The CDR3 DNA reads as TGCAGTGCTTCACAGGGGGAAGCTAGGGACACTGAAGCTTTCTTT. Its translation: CSASQGEARDTEAFF.

J is TRBJ2-7 and V is TRBV20-1, with TRBD1 matching 7 bases. From germline, CDR1 is DFQATT and CDR2 SNEGSKA (reference sequence). Trimming removed 2 bases from V and 4 bases from J; junction bases left unmatched: 14. The length of the CDR3 is 16 residues. DNA of the CDR3: TGCAGTGCTAGATACACGGGACAGAAACTGAATTACGAGCAGTACTTC. Protein: CSARYTGQKLNYEQYF.

CDR3: CASSGGVEQFF. CDR3 sequence (DNA): TGCGCCAGCAGCGGGGGGGTCGAGCAGTTCTTC. V and J are TRBV5-1 and TRBJ2-1; 7 bases line up with TRBD2. CDR1 is SGHRS, CDR2 YFSETQ, per germline. Losses at the gene ends were 4 bases for V and 10 bases for J; bases not matched to a gene: 2. The CDR3 is made up of 11 amino acids.

The rearrangement links TRBV29-1 to TRBJ1-1, with a possible D match to TRBD1 (5 bases). V was pared by 1 base and J by 5 bases, with 11 bases between. This CDR3 has 13 residues. CDR1 and CDR2 from the germline V gene are SQVTM and ANQGSEA. CDR3 loop: CSVEAVEGTEAFF. The CDR3 DNA is TGCAGCGTTGAAGCGGTCGAGGGGACTGAAGCTTTCTTT. Together with reference TRBV29-1 and TRBJ1-1, the CDR3 gives the full variable domain: SAVISQKPSRDICQRGTSLTIQCQVDSQVTMMFWYRQQPGQSLTLIATANQGSEATYESGFVIDKFPISRPNLTFSTLTVSNMSPEDSSIYLCSVEAVEGTEAFFGQGTRLTVV.

The genes are TRBV2 and TRBJ2-3; D ambiguous. This CDR3 region has 14 residues. V was trimmed by 3 bases and J by 5 bases, leaving 12 bases between them. Germline lookup yields CDR1 SNHLY and CDR2 FYNNEI. CDR3 sequence (DNA): TGTGCCAGCAGTGATTCTAACCTGATAGATACGCAGTATTTT. Residues: CASSDSNLIDTQYF.

V and J are TRBV20-1 and TRBJ2-6; no clear D. Germline CDR1 DFQATT, CDR2 SNEGSKA (reference sequence). Trimming removed 7 bases from V and 4 bases from J, with 8 bases in between. This CDR3 has 12 amino acids. DNA for the CDR3: TGCAGTGGGGTGTGGGGGGCCAACGTCCTGACTTTC. As protein: CSGVWGANVLTF.

This clonotype appeared a single time. This chain links TRBV20-1 with TRBJ2-1, with 9 bases lining up with TRBD2. J lost 4 bases, V lost 3 bases, and 4 bases had no gene match. The V gene's germline CDR1 is DFQATT and CDR2 SNEGSKA (reference sequence). This CDR3 has 14 amino acids. The CDR3 sequence: CSASPLAGYNEQFF. As DNA, the CDR3 is TGCAGTGCTAGCCCCCTAGCGGGATACAATGAGCAGTTCTTC.

The chain couples TRBV7-3 to TRBJ1-1, with 8 bases that match TRBD1. CDR3 length: 15 residues. After removal of 5 bases from V and 4 bases from J, the junction contained 9 bases not matched to a gene. CDR1 is SGHTA, CDR2 FQGTGA, per germline. The CDR3 sequence: CASSRDRGWGTEAFF. In DNA form, the CDR3 reads TGTGCCAGCAGCCGAGACAGGGGCTGGGGCACTGAAGCTTTCTTT.

V gene TRBV20-1 combines with J gene TRBJ1-3; TRBD1 might be the D (5 bases). CDR1 and CDR2 (germline): DFQATT, SNEGSKA (reference sequence). The CDR3 consists of 15 residues. Deletions cut 6 bases from V and 0 bases from J, with 15 bases between. CDR3 sequence (DNA): TGCAGTGCCCGGGACGGACGATTCTCTGGAAACACCATATATTTT. Translation gives CSARDGRFSGNTIYF.

The V gene is TRBV20-1, the J gene TRBJ1-2, with 8 bases that match TRBD1. This CDR3 spans 14 amino acids. The V gene end was trimmed by 5 bases and the J gene end by 5 bases; junction bases not matched to a gene: 10. CDR1 and CDR2 from the germline V gene are DFQATT and SNEGSKA (reference sequence). The chain's CDR3 is CSAPGQGSGYGYTF. The CDR3 bases are TGCAGTGCTCCTGGACAGGGATCGGGTTATGGCTACACCTTC.

This chain connects TRBV28 to TRBJ2-7; the D gene is possibly TRBD2 (5 bases). The CDR3 loop spans 15 amino acids. Germline CDR1 MDHEN, CDR2 SYDVKM. V lost 1 base to trimming and J lost 7 bases, with 17 bases between them. In DNA form, the CDR3 reads TGTGCCAGCAGTTTATTAAACAGCCGTACGGGGGAGCAGTACTTC. It encodes CASSLLNSRTGEQYF.

The chain has TRBV3-1 and TRBJ2-3; the match to TRBD2 covers 14 bases. The V segment lost 9 bases and the J segment 5 bases; nucleotides outside the gene matches: 7. The CDR3 consists of 15 residues. Germline values: CDR1 LGHDT, CDR2 YNNKEL (reference sequence). CDR3 sequence reads: CARRLAGGPVDTQYF. The DNA of the CDR3 is TGTGCCAGAAGACTAGCGGGAGGGCCGGTAGATACGCAGTATTTT.

J is TRBJ1-5 and V is TRBV5-4; D is undetermined. Trimming took off 4 bases at V and 6 bases at J, with 23 bases between the two ends. In germline, CDR1 is SGHNT, CDR2 YYREEE (reference sequence). There are 17 residues in the CDR3. This CDR3 reads CASSSSHTLSGSQPQHF. In DNA form, the CDR3 reads TGTGCCAGCAGCAGTTCCCACACCCTAAGCGGTAGTCAGCCCCAGCATTTT. Together with reference TRBV5-4 and TRBJ1-5, the CDR3 gives the full variable domain: ETGVTQSPTHLIKTRGQQVTLRCSSQSGHNTVSWYQQALGQGPQFIFQYYREEENGRGNFPPRFSGLQFPNYSSELNVNALELDDSALYLCASSSSHTLSGSQPQHFGDGTRLSIL.

The V call is TRBV25-1, the J call TRBJ2-1; maybe TRBD1 (6 bases). V was pared by 5 bases and J by 8 bases, with 16 bases between. CDR1 and CDR2 from the germline V gene are MGHDK and SYGVNS. This CDR3 spans 14 amino acids. CDR3 in amino acids: CASSRTGNLHEQFF. As DNA, the CDR3 is TGTGCCAGCAGTCGCACAGGGAATTTGCATGAGCAGTTCTTC. The full variable domain, rest sourced from reference TRBV25-1 and TRBJ2-1, is EADIYQTPRYLVIGTGKKITLECSQTMGHDKMYWYQQDPGMELHLIHYSYGVNSTEKGDLSSESTVSRIRTEHFPLTLESARPSHTSQYLCASSRTGNLHEQFFGPGTRLTVL.

The rearrangement joins TRBV6-6 to TRBJ2-7, with D perhaps matching TRBD1 or TRBD2 (5 bases each). CDR1 is MNHNY, CDR2 SVGAGI, per germline (reference sequence). The CDR3 is 13 residues long. Trimming took 6 bases from V and 2 from J, leaving 11 bases between them. Written as DNA, the CDR3 is TGTGCCAGCAGCCGAGGGACCACCTACGAGCAGTACTTC. Its protein is CASSRGTTYEQYF.

The J gene is TRBJ2-7, the V gene TRBV4-3; D remains unclear. The CDR3 spans 15 residues. Germline CDR1 LGHNA, CDR2 YSLEER. V was cut by 3 bases and J by 0 bases, with 12 bases left in between. The CDR3 DNA reads as TGCGCCAGCAGCCAGTCCGGATTCAGCTCCTACGAGCAGTACTTC. This gives the protein CASSQSGFSSYEQYF.

The rearrangement joins TRBV5-1 to TRBJ2-1, with a weak D call TRBD2 (6 bases). CDR1 is SGHRS, CDR2 YFSETQ, per germline. The CDR3 length is 15 residues. V lost 1 base to trimming and J lost 0 bases, with 8 bases between them. CDR3 protein: CASSLYGSSYNEQFF. The DNA for the CDR3 is TGCGCCAGCAGCTTGTACGGGAGCTCCTACAATGAGCAGTTCTTC.

The chain uses TRBV5-4 and TRBJ2-7; possible D gene TRBD2, 6 bases. The CDR3 spans 13 residues. Germline CDR1 and CDR2: SGHNT and YYREEE (reference sequence). V gave up 5 bases and J gave up 5 bases, with 14 bases separating them. The CDR3 DNA reads as TGTGCCAGCAGGCTAATTGGACTACACGAGCAGTACTTC. Protein product: CASRLIGLHEQYF.

V gene TRBV29-1 combines with J gene TRBJ1-2; D might be TRBD1 (5 bases). The CDR3 totals 15 residues. The germline V gene encodes CDR1 SQVTM and CDR2 ANQGSEA. Deletions cut 0 bases from V and 6 bases from J, with 17 bases between. The CDR3 DNA reads as TGCAGCGTTGAAGATCGTGGGACGGAGATTCATGGCTACACCTTC. Protein product: CSVEDRGTEIHGYTF.

The chain combines TRBV20-1 with TRBJ2-5; D is unclear. CDR1 and CDR2 from the germline V gene are DFQATT and SNEGSKA (reference sequence). This CDR3 has 12 amino acids. The ends were cut back, 6 bases at V and 5 bases at J, with 13 bases in the middle. CDR3: CSAHSDVETQYF. The CDR3 bases are TGCAGTGCCCATTCGGATGTGGAGACCCAGTACTTC.

The genes are TRBV11-3 and TRBJ2-1; D perhaps matches TRBD1 (6 bases). This CDR3 is 16 amino acids long. Trimming took off 0 bases at V and 7 bases at J, with 16 bases between the two ends. Germline V gene lookup returns CDR1 SGHNT and CDR2 YENEEA. CDR3 coding DNA: TGTGCCAGCAGCTTAGACGGACAGTTTTTGGAGAATGAGCAGTTCTTC. It specifies CASSLDGQFLENEQFF.